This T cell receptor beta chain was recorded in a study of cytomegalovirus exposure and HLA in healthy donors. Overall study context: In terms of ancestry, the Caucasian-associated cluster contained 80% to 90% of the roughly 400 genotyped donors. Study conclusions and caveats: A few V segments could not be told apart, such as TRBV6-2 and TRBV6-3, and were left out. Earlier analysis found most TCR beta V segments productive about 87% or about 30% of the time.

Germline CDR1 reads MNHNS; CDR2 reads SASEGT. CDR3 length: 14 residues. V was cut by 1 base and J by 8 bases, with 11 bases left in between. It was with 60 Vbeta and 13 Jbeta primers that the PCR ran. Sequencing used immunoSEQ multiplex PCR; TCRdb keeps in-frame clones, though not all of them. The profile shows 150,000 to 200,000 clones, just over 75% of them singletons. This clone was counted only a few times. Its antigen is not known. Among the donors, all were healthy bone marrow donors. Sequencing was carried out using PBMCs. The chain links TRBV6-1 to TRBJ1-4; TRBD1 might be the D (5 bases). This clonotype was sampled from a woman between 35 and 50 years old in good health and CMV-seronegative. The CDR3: CASSEGAGREKLFF. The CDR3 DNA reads TGTGCCAGCAGTGAAGGGGCAGGGCGGGAAAAACTGTTTTTT.